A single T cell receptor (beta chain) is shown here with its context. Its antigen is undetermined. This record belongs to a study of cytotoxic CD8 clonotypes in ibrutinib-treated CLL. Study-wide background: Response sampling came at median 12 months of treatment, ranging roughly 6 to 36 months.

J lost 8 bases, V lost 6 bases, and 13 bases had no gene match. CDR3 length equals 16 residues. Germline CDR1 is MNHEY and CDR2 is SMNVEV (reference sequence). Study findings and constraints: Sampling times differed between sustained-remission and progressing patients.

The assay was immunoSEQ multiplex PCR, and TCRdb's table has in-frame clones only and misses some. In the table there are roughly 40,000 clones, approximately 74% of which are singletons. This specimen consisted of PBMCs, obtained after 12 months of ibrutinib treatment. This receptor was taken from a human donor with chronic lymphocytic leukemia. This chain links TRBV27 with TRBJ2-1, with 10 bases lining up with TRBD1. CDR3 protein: CASSRSPGTGVHEQFF. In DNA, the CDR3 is TGTGCCAGCAGCCGCTCGCCTGGGACAGGGGTACATGAGCAGTTCTTC.